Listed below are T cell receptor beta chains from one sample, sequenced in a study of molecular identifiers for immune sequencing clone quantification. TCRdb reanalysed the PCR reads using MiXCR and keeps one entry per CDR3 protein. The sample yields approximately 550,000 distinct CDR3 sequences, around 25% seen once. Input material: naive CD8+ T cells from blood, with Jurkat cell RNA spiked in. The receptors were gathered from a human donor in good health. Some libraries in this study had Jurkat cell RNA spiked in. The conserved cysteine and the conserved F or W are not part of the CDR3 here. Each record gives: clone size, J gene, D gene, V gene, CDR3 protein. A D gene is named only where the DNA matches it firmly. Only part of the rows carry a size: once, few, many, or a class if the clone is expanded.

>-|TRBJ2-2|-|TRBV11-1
ASSASAGELF
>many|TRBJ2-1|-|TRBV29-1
SVEPGNEQF
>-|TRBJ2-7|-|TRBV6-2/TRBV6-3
TSSNETGFGDEQY
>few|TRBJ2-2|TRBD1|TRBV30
AWSPRYWDRVTGELF
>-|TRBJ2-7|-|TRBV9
ASSVGRSTSYEQY
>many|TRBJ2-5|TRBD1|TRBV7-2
ASSQYGTGETQY
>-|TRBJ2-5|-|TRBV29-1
SVWVRGLTQY
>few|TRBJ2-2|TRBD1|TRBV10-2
AGRTGVAGELF
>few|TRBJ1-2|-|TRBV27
ASSFSQNYGYT
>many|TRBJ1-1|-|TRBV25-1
ASSIGGDTEAF
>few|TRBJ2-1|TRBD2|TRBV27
ASSQTSGGAHEQF
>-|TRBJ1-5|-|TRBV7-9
ASSLSTTGPQH
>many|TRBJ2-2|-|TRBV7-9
ASSLVYSSGELF
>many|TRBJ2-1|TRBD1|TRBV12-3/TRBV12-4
ASSWTDRYNEQF
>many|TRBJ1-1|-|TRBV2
ASNPGRRMNTEAF
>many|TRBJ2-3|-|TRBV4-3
ASSQVVWGGDTQY
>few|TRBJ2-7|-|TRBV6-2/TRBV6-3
ASSYLTSFYEQY
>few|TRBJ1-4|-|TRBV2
ASSLQGPNEKLF
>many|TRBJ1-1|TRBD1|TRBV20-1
SARDVILGQAALMNTEAF
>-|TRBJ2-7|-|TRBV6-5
ASSYSRSAYEQY
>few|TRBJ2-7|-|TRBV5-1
ASTHGSSYEQY
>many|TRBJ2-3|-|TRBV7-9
ASRPAQVDTQY
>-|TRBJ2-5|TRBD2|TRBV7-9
ASSHPTPRLAGPQETQY
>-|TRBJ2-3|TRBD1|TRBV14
ASSPGDRITDTQY
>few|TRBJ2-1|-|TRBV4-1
ASSQETFSSYNEQF
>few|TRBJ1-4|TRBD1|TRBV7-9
ASSEPNTGVGEKLF
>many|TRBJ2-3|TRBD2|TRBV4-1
ASSQVTGGPYGTDTQY
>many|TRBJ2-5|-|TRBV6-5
ASSYSLGLGPETQY
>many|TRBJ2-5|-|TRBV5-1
ASSLLIGVQETQY
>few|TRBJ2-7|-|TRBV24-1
ATSGSGDGYEQY
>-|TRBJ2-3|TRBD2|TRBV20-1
SATSARAGRADPQY
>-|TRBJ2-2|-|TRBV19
AGSIDEESTNTGELF
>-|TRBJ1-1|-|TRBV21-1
ASSKVKGAETEAF
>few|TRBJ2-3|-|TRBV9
ASSASGLSDTQY
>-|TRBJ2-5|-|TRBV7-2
ASSYPSSEETQY
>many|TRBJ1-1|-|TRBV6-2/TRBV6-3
ASSWANTEAF
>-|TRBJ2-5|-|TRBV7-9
ASSLQDWETQY
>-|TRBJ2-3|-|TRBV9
ASSLGDTRY
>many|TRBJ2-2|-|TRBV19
ASTYLGGANTGELF
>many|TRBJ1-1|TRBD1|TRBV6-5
ASSYFGQGQAF
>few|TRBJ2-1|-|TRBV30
AWSWPSGISYNEQF
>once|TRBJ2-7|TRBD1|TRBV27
ASRLLGQGTYEQY
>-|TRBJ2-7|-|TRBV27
ASRGETYEQY
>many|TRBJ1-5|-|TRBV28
ASSFRGLSNQPQH
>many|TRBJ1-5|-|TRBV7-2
ASSFAGTSDQPQH
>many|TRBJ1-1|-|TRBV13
ASSLGSVPLRDTEAF
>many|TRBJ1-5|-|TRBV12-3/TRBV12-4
ASRLGLLANQPQH
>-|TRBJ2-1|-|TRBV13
ASSLETFNEQF